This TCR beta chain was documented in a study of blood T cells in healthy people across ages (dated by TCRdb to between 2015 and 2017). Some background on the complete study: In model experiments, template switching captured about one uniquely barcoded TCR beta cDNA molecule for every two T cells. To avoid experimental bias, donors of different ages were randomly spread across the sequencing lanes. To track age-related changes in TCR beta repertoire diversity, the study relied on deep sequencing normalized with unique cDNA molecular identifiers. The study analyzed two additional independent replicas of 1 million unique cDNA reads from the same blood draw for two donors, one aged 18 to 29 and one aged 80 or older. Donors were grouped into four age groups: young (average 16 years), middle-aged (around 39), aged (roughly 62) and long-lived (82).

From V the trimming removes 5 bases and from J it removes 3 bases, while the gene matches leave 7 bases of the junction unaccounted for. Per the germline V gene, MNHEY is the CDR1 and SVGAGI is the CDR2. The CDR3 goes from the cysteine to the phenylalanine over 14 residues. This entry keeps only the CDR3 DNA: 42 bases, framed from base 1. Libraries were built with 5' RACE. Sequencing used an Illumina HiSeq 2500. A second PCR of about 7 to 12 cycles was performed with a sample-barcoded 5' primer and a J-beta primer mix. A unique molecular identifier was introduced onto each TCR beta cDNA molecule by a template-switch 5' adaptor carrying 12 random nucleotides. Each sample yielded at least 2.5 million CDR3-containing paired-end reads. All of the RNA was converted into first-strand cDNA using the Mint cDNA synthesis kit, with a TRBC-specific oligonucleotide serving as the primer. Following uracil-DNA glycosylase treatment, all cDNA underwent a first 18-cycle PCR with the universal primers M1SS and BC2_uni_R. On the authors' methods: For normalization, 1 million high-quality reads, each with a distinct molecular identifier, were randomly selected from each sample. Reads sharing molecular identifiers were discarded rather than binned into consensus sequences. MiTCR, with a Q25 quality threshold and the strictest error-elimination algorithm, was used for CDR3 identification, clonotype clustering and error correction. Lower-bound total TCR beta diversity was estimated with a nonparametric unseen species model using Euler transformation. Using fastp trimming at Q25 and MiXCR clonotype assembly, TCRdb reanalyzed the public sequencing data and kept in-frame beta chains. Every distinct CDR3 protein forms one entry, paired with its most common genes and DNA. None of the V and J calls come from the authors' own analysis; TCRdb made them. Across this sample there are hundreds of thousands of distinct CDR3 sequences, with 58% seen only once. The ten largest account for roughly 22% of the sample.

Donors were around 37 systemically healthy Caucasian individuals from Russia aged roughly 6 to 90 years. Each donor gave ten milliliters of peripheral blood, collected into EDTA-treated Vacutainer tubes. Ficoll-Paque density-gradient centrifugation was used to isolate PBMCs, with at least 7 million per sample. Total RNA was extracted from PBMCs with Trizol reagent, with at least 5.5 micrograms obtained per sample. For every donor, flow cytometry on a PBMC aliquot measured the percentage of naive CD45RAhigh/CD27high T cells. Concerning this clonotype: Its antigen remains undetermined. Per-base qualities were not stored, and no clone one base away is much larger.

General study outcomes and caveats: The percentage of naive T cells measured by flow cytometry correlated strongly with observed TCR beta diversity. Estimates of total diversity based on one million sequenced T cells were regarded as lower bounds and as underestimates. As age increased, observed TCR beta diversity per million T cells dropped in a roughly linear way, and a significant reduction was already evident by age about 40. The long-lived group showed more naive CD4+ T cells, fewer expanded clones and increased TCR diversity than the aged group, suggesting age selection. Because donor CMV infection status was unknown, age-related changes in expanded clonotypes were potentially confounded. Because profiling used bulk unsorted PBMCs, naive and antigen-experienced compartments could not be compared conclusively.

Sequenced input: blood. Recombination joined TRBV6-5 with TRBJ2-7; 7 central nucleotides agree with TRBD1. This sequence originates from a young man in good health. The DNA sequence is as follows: TGTGCCAGCAGTCAAATCCAGGGGGTCTACGAGCAGTACTTC. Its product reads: CASSQIQGVYEQYF.